Listed below are T cell receptor beta chains from one sample, sequenced in a study of T cells expressing NK-cell markers. For each CDR3 protein, TCRdb gives one entry from its re-call of the 5' RACE reads, without DNA. This sample's table has some 460,000 distinct CDR3 sequences. Sequencing was performed on blood T cells: a sorted CD56 or NKG2C T cell subset, CD4+ or CD8+ T cells, or bulk PBMC T cells (not recorded which). The receptors originated from a woman aged 50 to 60 in good health. Each CDR3 is given with its conserved first and last residue.

v_gene	j_gene	CDR3aa
TRBV5-1	TRBJ1-1	CASSTGVDAFF
TRBV4-1	TRBJ2-2	CASSQDRSRVQNTGELFF
TRBV5-6	TRBJ2-1	CASSLESGRYNEQFF
TRBV20-1	TRBJ1-1	CSARDFVGEAFF
TRBV5-5	TRBJ1-1	CASSLAGSSFEAFF
TRBV6-5	TRBJ2-7	CASSYVSSTYEQYF
TRBV24-1	TRBJ1-2	CATADGTYGYTF
TRBV10-3	TRBJ2-3	CAISGSTSGDTQYF
TRBV7-9	TRBJ2-1	CASTHRASNEQFF
TRBV12-3/TRBV12-4	TRBJ2-1	CASRPTSGKEFF
TRBV11-3	TRBJ2-1	CASSLELAGGEQFF
TRBV4-1	TRBJ1-5	CASSQSDDRPQHF
TRBV7-8	TRBJ2-3	CASSLRTEGTDTQYF
TRBV10-1	TRBJ2-5	CASSEGTGYGKTSGRQETQYF